These T cell receptor beta chains were read from a single sample in a study of cytomegalovirus exposure and HLA in healthy donors. Produced via immunoSEQ multiplex PCR; TCRdb's table is partial and in-frame only. Of 150,000 to 190,000 clones listed, roughly 80% are singletons. Material for sequencing was PBMCs. These receptors were obtained from a man younger than 30 in good health and CMV-seronegative. Both conserved end residues are part of each CDR3. The order of the fields is V gene, clone size, J gene, CDR3 length, D gene, CDR3 protein, CDR3 DNA. A D gene is named only where the DNA matches it firmly. Clone size is shown for a subset of rows, as once, few, many or a class of expanded clone.

v_gene: TRBV27; abundance: few; j_gene: TRBJ2-2; len: 16; d_gene: .; CDR3aa: CASRPRQTANTGELFF; CDR3nt: TGTGCCAGCAGGCCCCGACAGACAGCGAACACCGGGGAGCTGTTTTTT
v_gene: TRBV28; abundance: .; j_gene: TRBJ2-1; len: 15; d_gene: .; CDR3aa: CASRRLRETNNEQFF; CDR3nt: TGTGCCAGCAGACGCCTCCGGGAGACCAACAATGAGCAGTTCTTC
v_gene: TRBV2; abundance: .; j_gene: TRBJ2-5; len: 14; d_gene: .; CDR3aa: CASSDGLAGETQYF; CDR3nt: TGTGCCAGCAGTGACGGGTTGGCGGGGGAGACCCAGTACTTC
v_gene: TRBV18; abundance: few; j_gene: TRBJ1-4; len: 15; d_gene: .; CDR3aa: CASSPRDTSNEKLFF; CDR3nt: TGTGCCAGCTCACCCCGGGACACTTCAAATGAAAAACTGTTTTTT
v_gene: TRBV14; abundance: many; j_gene: TRBJ2-1; len: 11; d_gene: .; CDR3aa: CASSQGLEEFF; CDR3nt: TGTGCCAGCAGCCAAGGACTAGAGGAGTTCTTC
v_gene: TRBV15; abundance: .; j_gene: TRBJ2-2; len: 16; d_gene: .; CDR3aa: CATSSGQGANTGELFF; CDR3nt: TGTGCCACCAGCAGTGGGCAGGGCGCGAACACCGGGGAGCTGTTTTTT
v_gene: TRBV27; abundance: .; j_gene: TRBJ2-7; len: 12; d_gene: TRBD1; CDR3aa: CASSPKDRGGYF; CDR3nt: TGTGCCAGCAGTCCCAAGGACAGGGGGGGATACTTC
v_gene: TRBV9; abundance: once; j_gene: TRBJ2-7; len: 15; d_gene: TRBD1; CDR3aa: CASSFRTGPAWEQYF; CDR3nt: TGTGCCAGCAGCTTCCGGACAGGGCCCGCTTGGGAGCAGTACTTC
v_gene: TRBV10-3; abundance: .; j_gene: TRBJ2-7; len: 12; d_gene: .; CDR3aa: CAISPGMDEQYF; CDR3nt: TGTGCCATCAGTCCCGGGATGGACGAGCAGTACTTC
v_gene: TRBV28; abundance: .; j_gene: TRBJ2-3; len: 14; d_gene: TRBD2; CDR3aa: CASSLASGRGTQYF; CDR3nt: TGTGCCAGCAGTTTAGCTAGCGGGAGGGGTACGCAGTATTTT
v_gene: TRBV4-1; abundance: .; j_gene: TRBJ2-7; len: 16; d_gene: .; CDR3aa: CASSQGPGQGTYEQYF; CDR3nt: TGCGCCAGCAGCCAAGGGCCGGGGCAGGGGACCTACGAGCAGTACTTC
v_gene: TRBV7-8; abundance: .; j_gene: TRBJ2-1; len: 15; d_gene: .; CDR3aa: CASSPTRLVVNEQFF; CDR3nt: TGTGCCAGCAGCCCTACGAGACTAGTTGTAAATGAGCAGTTCTTC
v_gene: TRBV6-1; abundance: .; j_gene: TRBJ1-4; len: 15; d_gene: .; CDR3aa: CASSGDAGEQEKLFF; CDR3nt: TGTGCCAGCAGTGGTGACGCAGGTGAACAGGAAAAACTGTTTTTT
v_gene: TRBV7-2; abundance: .; j_gene: TRBJ2-3; len: 16; d_gene: TRBD2; CDR3aa: CASSPGLVRSTDTQYF; CDR3nt: TGTGCCAGCAGCCCCGGACTAGTACGTAGCACAGATACGCAGTATTTT
v_gene: TRBV7-9; abundance: .; j_gene: TRBJ2-2; len: 17; d_gene: TRBD2; CDR3aa: CASSLKRGLAGTGELFF; CDR3nt: TGTGCCAGCAGCTTAAAAAGGGGACTAGCGGGAACCGGGGAGCTGTTTTTT
v_gene: TRBV7-2; abundance: few; j_gene: TRBJ2-1; len: 18; d_gene: TRBD2; CDR3aa: CASSPDVRGRASYNEQFF; CDR3nt: TGTGCCAGCAGCCCCGATGTTCGTGGGAGGGCCTCCTACAATGAGCAGTTCTTC
v_gene: TRBV6-1; abundance: .; j_gene: TRBJ1-2; len: 15; d_gene: .; CDR3aa: CASSRDWAGDYGYTF; CDR3nt: TGTGCCAGCAGCAGAGATTGGGCGGGGGACTATGGCTACACCTTC
v_gene: TRBV5-1; abundance: .; j_gene: TRBJ2-3; len: 17; d_gene: TRBD2; CDR3aa: CASRQLAGGPFTDTQYF; CDR3nt: TGCGCCAGCAGACAACTAGCGGGAGGCCCATTCACAGATACGCAGTATTTT
v_gene: TRBV29-1; abundance: .; j_gene: TRBJ2-1; len: 15; d_gene: TRBD2; CDR3aa: CSVSRVAGEPNEQFF; CDR3nt: TGCAGCGTTTCGAGGGTGGCGGGAGAACCCAATGAGCAGTTCTTC
v_gene: TRBV7-2; abundance: .; j_gene: TRBJ1-2; len: 17; d_gene: .; CDR3aa: CASSRKFLAGVTGGYTF; CDR3nt: TGTGCCAGCAGCCGAAAATTCTTGGCAGGGGTTACGGGCGGCTACACCTTC
v_gene: TRBV11-2; abundance: once; j_gene: TRBJ2-7; len: 16; d_gene: TRBD1; CDR3aa: CASSLEGTGDSNEQYF; CDR3nt: TGTGCCAGCAGCTTAGAAGGGACAGGGGATTCCAACGAGCAGTACTTC
v_gene: TRBV7-2; abundance: once; j_gene: TRBJ2-3; len: 15; d_gene: TRBD2; CDR3aa: CASSLVTGGADTQYF; CDR3nt: TGTGCCAGCAGCTTAGTAACGGGAGGGGCAGATACGCAGTATTTT
v_gene: TRBV27; abundance: .; j_gene: TRBJ1-5; len: 16; d_gene: TRBD1; CDR3aa: CASSTNRGYSNQPQHF; CDR3nt: TGTGCCAGCAGTACAAACAGGGGTTATAGCAATCAGCCCCAGCATTTT
v_gene: TRBV19; abundance: .; j_gene: TRBJ1-4; len: 14; d_gene: .; CDR3aa: CASSPTDTNEKLFF; CDR3nt: TGTGCCAGTAGTCCGACAGATACTAATGAAAAACTGTTTTTT
v_gene: TRBV27; abundance: few; j_gene: TRBJ2-7; len: 14; d_gene: .; CDR3aa: CASSYSTGGNEQYF; CDR3nt: TGTGCCAGCAGTTACTCGACAGGTGGAAACGAGCAGTACTTC
v_gene: TRBV6-6; abundance: .; j_gene: TRBJ2-2; len: 15; d_gene: .; CDR3aa: CASTGVAGGTGELFF; CDR3nt: TGTGCCAGCACGGGGGTGGCAGGGGGCACCGGGGAGCTGTTTTTT
v_gene: TRBV6-6; abundance: .; j_gene: TRBJ1-1; len: 13; d_gene: .; CDR3aa: CASSYRQFTEAFF; CDR3nt: TGTGCCAGCAGTTACCGACAGTTCACTGAAGCTTTCTTT
v_gene: TRBV29-1; abundance: .; j_gene: TRBJ1-2; len: 14; d_gene: .; CDR3aa: CSVEALAQRDGYTF; CDR3nt: TGCAGCGTTGAAGCCCTCGCCCAACGAGATGGCTACACCTTC
v_gene: TRBV5-6; abundance: .; j_gene: TRBJ2-4; len: 17; d_gene: .; CDR3aa: CASRLRGFQGAKNIQYF; CDR3nt: TGTGCCAGCAGGCTGCGCGGGTTCCAGGGGGCCAAAAACATTCAGTACTTC
v_gene: TRBV5-5; abundance: .; j_gene: TRBJ2-2; len: 19; d_gene: .; CDR3aa: CASSPRAPGHSFGTGELFF; CDR3nt: TGTGCCAGCAGCCCCCGGGCCCCGGGACACTCATTTGGCACCGGGGAGCTGTTTTTT
v_gene: TRBV7-2; abundance: once; j_gene: TRBJ2-1; len: 15; d_gene: .; CDR3aa: CASSRAPTDYNEQFF; CDR3nt: TGTGCCAGCAGTCGAGCTCCCACTGACTACAATGAGCAGTTCTTC
v_gene: TRBV19; abundance: .; j_gene: TRBJ2-1; len: 15; d_gene: TRBD2; CDR3aa: CASSILAGDYNEQFF; CDR3nt: TGTGCCAGTAGTATCCTAGCGGGAGACTACAATGAGCAGTTCTTC
v_gene: TRBV28; abundance: few; j_gene: TRBJ1-2; len: 12; d_gene: .; CDR3aa: CATAQESYGYTF; CDR3nt: TGTGCCACCGCACAGGAATCCTATGGCTACACCTTC
v_gene: TRBV18; abundance: .; j_gene: TRBJ2-7; len: 13; d_gene: .; CDR3aa: CASSPFEGREQYF; CDR3nt: TGTGCCAGCTCACCCTTTGAGGGAAGAGAGCAGTACTTC
v_gene: TRBV7-9; abundance: .; j_gene: TRBJ2-7; len: 16; d_gene: TRBD2; CDR3aa: CSSSLTGGRLPYEQYF; CDR3nt: TGTTCCAGCAGCTTAACTGGCGGGAGGTTGCCCTACGAGCAGTACTTC
v_gene: TRBV27; abundance: .; j_gene: TRBJ2-5; len: 15; d_gene: TRBD2; CDR3aa: CASSSPRTSQETQYF; CDR3nt: TGTGCCAGCAGTTCACCCCGGACTAGCCAAGAGACCCAGTACTTC
v_gene: TRBV27; abundance: few; j_gene: TRBJ2-3; len: 15; d_gene: TRBD2; CDR3aa: CASSGTSGSEDTQYF; CDR3nt: TGTGCCAGCAGCGGAACTAGCGGGAGTGAGGATACGCAGTATTTT
v_gene: TRBV7-2; abundance: .; j_gene: TRBJ1-4; len: 14; d_gene: .; CDR3aa: CASSLARSREKLFF; CDR3nt: TGTGCCAGCAGCTTAGCCAGGTCGCGCGAAAAACTGTTTTTT
v_gene: TRBV5-1; abundance: once; j_gene: TRBJ2-4; len: 14; d_gene: .; CDR3aa: CASSFGVAKNIQYF; CDR3nt: TGCGCCAGCAGCTTCGGGGTAGCCAAAAACATTCAGTACTTC
v_gene: TRBV10-3; abundance: few; j_gene: TRBJ1-1; len: 13; d_gene: TRBD1; CDR3aa: CAIRPTGEVAAFF; CDR3nt: TGTGCCATCAGGCCGACAGGGGAAGTCGCAGCTTTCTTT
v_gene: TRBV5-1; abundance: .; j_gene: TRBJ2-1; len: 16; d_gene: TRBD2; CDR3aa: CASSSFGLGGVLVQFF; CDR3nt: TGCGCCAGCAGCTCGTTCGGACTAGGAGGGGTGTTGGTGCAGTTCTTC
v_gene: TRBV7-2; abundance: .; j_gene: TRBJ1-3; len: 13; d_gene: .; CDR3aa: CASSSVSGNTIYF; CDR3nt: TGTGCCAGCAGCTCAGTCTCTGGAAACACCATATATTTT
v_gene: TRBV5-6; abundance: once; j_gene: TRBJ2-7; len: 14; d_gene: .; CDR3aa: CASTLSPRFYEQYF; CDR3nt: TGTGCCAGCACCCTCTCCCCTAGATTTTACGAGCAGTACTTC
v_gene: TRBV4-3; abundance: few; j_gene: TRBJ2-3; len: 17; d_gene: TRBD2; CDR3aa: CASSQGVPGTKPDTQYF; CDR3nt: TGCGCCAGCAGCCAAGGTGTGCCCGGGACTAAGCCAGATACGCAGTATTTT
v_gene: TRBV11-2; abundance: .; j_gene: TRBJ2-5; len: 14; d_gene: TRBD2; CDR3aa: CASSGLAGGETQYF; CDR3nt: TGTGCCAGCAGCGGACTAGCGGGAGGAGAGACCCAGTACTTC
v_gene: TRBV5-6; abundance: few; j_gene: TRBJ2-3; len: 14; d_gene: TRBD1; CDR3aa: CASSTGQPTDTQYF; CDR3nt: TGTGCCAGCAGCACGGGACAGCCTACAGATACGCAGTATTTT
v_gene: TRBV19; abundance: few; j_gene: TRBJ2-3; len: 15; d_gene: TRBD2; CDR3aa: CASSVLAGDSDTQYF; CDR3nt: TGTGCCAGTAGTGTTCTAGCGGGAGATTCAGATACGCAGTATTTT
v_gene: TRBV10-1; abundance: .; j_gene: TRBJ1-2; len: 15; d_gene: TRBD1; CDR3aa: CASRSMGTGLYGYTF; CDR3nt: TGCGCCAGCAGAAGCATGGGGACAGGGCTCTATGGCTACACCTTC
v_gene: TRBV27; abundance: .; j_gene: TRBJ2-1; len: 13; d_gene: .; CDR3aa: CAIIRDNHNEQFF; CDR3nt: TGTGCCATTATTAGGGACAATCACAATGAGCAGTTCTTC
v_gene: TRBV6-1; abundance: .; j_gene: TRBJ2-7; len: 15; d_gene: TRBD1; CDR3aa: CASESGTESSYEQYF; CDR3nt: TGTGCCAGCGAGTCTGGGACAGAGAGCTCCTACGAGCAGTACTTC
v_gene: TRBV13; abundance: .; j_gene: TRBJ2-1; len: 15; d_gene: TRBD2; CDR3aa: CASSLSGLAGDEQFF; CDR3nt: TGTGCCAGCAGCTTATCAGGCCTAGCGGGGGATGAGCAGTTCTTC